Following are 26 T cell receptor beta chains from one sample sequenced in a study of CXCR3-negative and CXCR3-positive naive CD8 T cells. The antigens of these receptors remain unknown. The study made its TRB cDNA libraries by 5' RACE, adding UMI labels. TCRdb reanalyzed the 5' RACE reads, giving one entry per CDR3 protein sequence and no DNA. The data include around 61,000 distinct CDR3 sequences; the top ten clones carry approximately 0.71%. Broader study findings: Naive cells that were CXCR3-positive had more hydrophobic TRB CDR3s (compared with CXCR3-negative naive cells).

The sample comprised naive CXCR3+ CD8+ T cells from blood. Sample subset: CD45RO-CCR7+CD27+CD95- naive CD8+ T cells expressing CXCR3 (TNR3+). The receptors were gathered from a human donor in good health. Some clones in this sample may be carry-over from other donors' samples.

The gene calls are TRBV28 and TRBJ2-3; the D gene TCRdb calls, TRBD1, cannot be checked with no DNA. The germline V gene encodes CDR1 MDHEN and CDR2 SYDVKM. This CDR3 region has 15 residues. CDR3 in amino acids: CASRGVEAGTDTQYF.

The chain carries TRBV14 and TRBJ2-1; lacking DNA, the TRBD1 call made by TCRdb goes unchecked. From germline, CDR1 is SGHDN and CDR2 FVKESK. CDR3 length: 17 residues. The CDR3 spells CASSQDLDRDSSNEQFF. Full variable domain (outside the CDR3, taken from reference TRBV14 and TRBJ2-1): EAGVTQFPSHSVIEKGQTVTLRCDPISGHDNLYWYRRVMGKEIKFLLHFVKESKQDESGMPNNRFLAERTGGTYSTLKVQPAELEDSGVYFCASSQDLDRDSSNEQFFGPGTRLTVL.

The J gene is TRBJ2-1, the V gene TRBV7-8; TCRdb designates TRBD1, a call that cannot be tested without DNA. The CDR3 runs to 16 residues. Germline CDR1 is SGHVS and CDR2 is FQNEAQ. The CDR3 here is CASSSPLADSYNEQFF. The variable domain in full, with the rest retrieved from reference TRBV7-8 and TRBJ2-1, is GAGVSQSPRYKVAKRGQDVALRCDPISGHVSLFWYQQALGQGPEFLTYFQNEAQLDKSGLPSDRFFAERPEGSVSTLKIQRTQQEDSAVYLCASSSPLADSYNEQFFGPGTRLTVL.

This chain connects TRBV14 to TRBJ2-3. The germline CDR1 and CDR2 sequences are SGHDN and FVKESK. This CDR3 has 14 residues. CDR3 sequence: CASSQERPTDTQYF.

The chain recombines TRBV6-6 with TRBJ2-3; there is no DNA to check the TCRdb D call of TRBD1. The CDR3 covers 15 residues. The V gene's germline CDR1 is MNHNY and CDR2 SVGAGI (reference sequence). The CDR3 is CASSPRRGPLDTQYF.

The rearrangement links TRBV14 to TRBJ2-2; as DNA is missing, the TRBD2 call by TCRdb cannot be tested. The CDR3 is 17 amino acids. Germline V gene lookup returns CDR1 SGHDN and CDR2 FVKESK. The CDR3 protein is CASSRETASGYTGELFF.

The V call is TRBV7-3, the J call TRBJ2-6; there is no DNA to check the TCRdb D call of TRBD2. The CDR3 length is 17 residues. Germline lookup yields CDR1 SGHTA and CDR2 FQGTGA. This chain's CDR3 is CASSPPGLISGANVLTF.

This chain links TRBV7-7 with TRBJ2-5; no DNA is available, so the TRBD1 call from TCRdb remains unchecked. CDR3 length: 15 residues. Germline CDR1 SSHAT, CDR2 FNYEAQ (reference sequence). The CDR3 is CASSLRPGVQETQYF.

V and J are TRBV9 and TRBJ1-1; the TRBD1 assignment by TCRdb is unverifiable without DNA. CDR3 length equals 15 residues. Germline-derived CDR1 and CDR2 are SGDLS and YYNGEE. This chain's CDR3 is CASSYTQGADGEAFF.

This chain joins TRBV7-9 and TRBJ1-1; checking the TCRdb D call of TRBD1 is not possible without DNA. The germline CDR1 and CDR2 sequences are SEHNR and FQNEAQ (reference sequence). The CDR3 is made up of 17 amino acids. The CDR3 loop is CASSLGVIQGLGTEAFF.

This rearrangement joins TRBV28 to TRBJ2-1. This CDR3 has 15 amino acids. The germline gives CDR1 MDHEN, CDR2 SYDVKM. The CDR3 loop reads CASSFGGSSYNEQFF. The full variable domain, with the rest looked up from reference TRBV28 and TRBJ2-1, is DVKVTQSSRYLVKRTGEKVFLECVQDMDHENMFWYRQDPGLGLRLIYFSYDVKMKEKGDIPEGYSVSREKKERFSLILESASTNQTSMYLCASSFGGSSYNEQFFGPGTRLTVL.

V is TRBV7-8 and J is TRBJ2-1; TCRdb gives TRBD2 as the D gene, but with no DNA this cannot be confirmed. Germline CDR1 is SGHVS and CDR2 is FQNEAQ. This CDR3 contains 15 residues. Here the CDR3 reads CASSPRGSGIYEQFF.

The genes are TRBV20-1 and TRBJ1-2; the D call of TRBD1 rests on TCRdb alone, since no DNA is present to check it. CDR3 size: 15 residues. CDR1 and CDR2 from the germline V gene are DFQATT and SNEGSKA (reference sequence). CDR3: CSARDLGGKLVGYTF.

V and J are TRBV12-3 or TRBV12-4 and TRBJ1-1. There are 14 residues in the CDR3. This CDR3 reads CASGPEEWNTEAFF.

The V gene is TRBV25-1, the J gene TRBJ2-5; the D call from TCRdb, TRBD1, cannot be confirmed without DNA. The CDR3 sequence is 14 residues long. Germline assignment: CDR1 MGHDK and CDR2 SYGVNS. This CDR3 is CASSEWAGDGTQYF.

The rearrangement joins TRBV19 to TRBJ2-1; the D gene TCRdb calls, TRBD1, cannot be checked with no DNA. The CDR3 has 14 residues. The germline gives CDR1 LNHDA, CDR2 SQIVND (reference sequence). CDR3 residues: CATQQGQRGNEQFF.

The chain combines TRBV7-9 with TRBJ2-7. The length of the CDR3 is 11 residues. The germline V gene has CDR1 SEHNR and CDR2 FQNEAQ (reference sequence). The CDR3 protein is CASTQIYEQYF.

This chain links TRBV4-3 with TRBJ1-5. This CDR3 spans 15 amino acids. Germline V gives CDR1 LGHNA, CDR2 YSLEER. The CDR3 sequence: CASSQVWGSNQPQHF.

The chain recombines TRBV7-3 with TRBJ2-7. This CDR3 is built from 15 residues. CDR1 and CDR2 from the germline V gene are SGHTA and FQGTGA. CDR3 in amino acids: CASSLLAGCSYEQYF.

The V call is TRBV29-1, the J call TRBJ2-7; TCRdb designates TRBD1, a call that cannot be tested without DNA. This CDR3 contains 15 residues. Germline values: CDR1 SQVTM, CDR2 ANQGSEA. The CDR3 is CSVEDPRGLPYEQYF.

The rearrangement links TRBV6-2 or TRBV6-3 to TRBJ2-7; TCRdb names TRBD1, which stays unverified in the absence of DNA. The CDR3 is 15 residues long. The germline gives CDR1 MNHEY, CDR2 SVGEGT. Here the CDR3 reads CASSPGQGTHYEQYF.

V and J are TRBV12-3 or TRBV12-4 and TRBJ2-7; there is no DNA to check the TCRdb D call of TRBD1. The CDR3 runs to 14 residues. CDR3 sequence: CASSWTASSYEQYF.

The CDR3 loop is CASSWDRANEQYF. The chain carries TRBV7-2 and TRBJ2-7; TCRdb's D gene call, TRBD1, goes unchecked for lack of DNA. The CDR3 loop spans 13 amino acids. Germline-derived CDR1 and CDR2 are SGHTA and FQGNSA.

The chain recombines TRBV7-2 with TRBJ1-6; checking the TCRdb D call of TRBD1 is not possible without DNA. This CDR3 region has 14 residues. Germline V gene data show CDR1 as SGHTA and CDR2 as FQGNSA. The CDR3 sequence: CASSFQGAGSPLHF.

The chain uses TRBV6-5 and TRBJ2-3; the TCRdb D gene call, TRBD1, has no DNA to confirm it. The CDR3 sequence is 17 residues long. In germline, CDR1 is MNHEY, CDR2 SVGAGI. The CDR3 here is CASRVLGGQTSTDTQYF.

This chain links TRBV7-3 with TRBJ1-1. There are 13 residues in the CDR3. CDR1 is SGHTA, CDR2 FQGTGA, per germline. This CDR3 is CASSLGWGTEAFF.